The 20 T cell receptor beta chains below come from one sample, sequenced in a study of blood T cell repertoires in COVID-19. TCRdb keeps only in-frame clones here, not all; method: immunoSEQ multiplex PCR. The sample contains around 80,000 clones, approximately 83% of which appear only once. The sequenced sample was peripheral blood. The origin of the receptors is a human donor in a cohort sampled during active COVID-19.

The chain couples TRBV14 to TRBJ2-3, with 9 bases matching TRBD2. Germline V gene lookup returns CDR1 SGHDN and CDR2 FVKESK. The CDR3 extends over 16 amino acids. The ends lost 0 bases at V and 6 bases at J; junction bases unmatched: 7. The DNA of the CDR3 is TGTGCCAGCAGCCAAGAAGGGGGACTAGCATCCGATACGCAGTATTTT. Its protein product is CASSQEGGLASDTQYF. Using reference TRBV14 and TRBJ2-3 for the parts outside the CDR3, the full variable domain is EAGVTQFPSHSVIEKGQTVTLRCDPISGHDNLYWYRRVMGKEIKFLLHFVKESKQDESGMPNNRFLAERTGGTYSTLKVQPAELEDSGVYFCASSQEGGLASDTQYFGPGTRLTVL.

The chain employs TRBV9 and TRBJ2-6, with D uncertain. This CDR3 is built from 17 residues. Looked up from germline, CDR1 is SGDLS and CDR2 is YYNGEE. The V end was cut by 0 bases, the J end by 1 base, with 11 bases between. The CDR3 DNA follows: TGTGCCAGCAGCGTAGGGTCGAGTCCTTCTGGGGCCAACGTCCTGACTTTC. Amino acids: CASSVGSSPSGANVLTF.

The chain employs TRBV28 and TRBJ1-1; D unresolved. Trimming took off 6 bases at V and 0 bases at J, with 14 bases between the two ends. This CDR3 comprises 15 residues. Germline V gene lookup returns CDR1 MDHEN and CDR2 SYDVKM. CDR3 nucleotide sequence: TGTGCCAGCAGCTCCGAGGGATACATGAACACTGAAGCTTTCTTT. Translating it yields CASSSEGYMNTEAFF.

The chain couples TRBV28 to TRBJ1-2; TRBD1 aligns across 7 bases. The CDR3 consists of 13 residues. Unmatched junction bases numbered 5, after V lost 5 bases and J lost 5 bases. CDR1 and CDR2 (germline): MDHEN, SYDVKM. The CDR3 sequence is CASSPGTEYGYTF. CDR3 nucleotide sequence: TGTGCCAGCAGTCCCGGGACAGAGTATGGCTACACCTTC.

V usage is TRBV14 and J usage is TRBJ2-3, with D perhaps matching TRBD2 (6 bases). The CDR3 runs to 19 residues. Trimming pared 1 base from V and 1 base from J, leaving 21 bases between. Looked up from germline, CDR1 is SGHDN and CDR2 is FVKESK. DNA of the CDR3: TGTGCCAGCAGCCAAGCCCCAATATGGGCGGGGTTTGGCACAGATACGCAGTATTTT. Its translation: CASSQAPIWAGFGTDTQYF.

This chain connects TRBV28 to TRBJ2-3; 8 positions agree with TRBD1. The CDR3 is 15 amino acids. With V trimmed by 1 base and J by 6 bases, 6 bases remained unmatched. The germline CDR1 and CDR2 sequences are MDHEN and SYDVKM. The CDR3 sequence is CASSLSGQGYDTQYF. CDR3 sequence (DNA): TGTGCCAGCAGTTTATCCGGACAGGGTTACGATACGCAGTATTTT.

This clone was seen a few times. The chain joins TRBV5-1 to TRBJ2-7; 7 bases are a match to TRBD1. CDR3 size: 14 residues. Trimming took 4 bases from V and 7 from J; bases not matched to a gene: 11. Germline CDR1 SGHRS, CDR2 YFSETQ. Written as DNA, the CDR3 is TGCGCCAGCAGCCCCGGACAGGTCCCCGGGGAGCAGTACTTC. Translated: CASSPGQVPGEQYF.

The chain has TRBV15 and TRBJ2-7, with TRBD1 as a possible D gene (6 bases). Germline V CDR1 and CDR2: LNHNV, YYDKDF (reference sequence). The length of the CDR3 is 17 residues. V was clipped by 5 bases and J by 0 bases, with 20 bases between them. Here the CDR3 DNA reads TGTGCCACCAGCTCCCCCCAGGGGAGATGGAGCTCCTACGAGCAGTACTTC. Encoded protein: CATSSPQGRWSSYEQYF.

This chain uses TRBV7-2 with TRBJ1-6; the match to TRBD1 covers 8 bases. V gave up 5 bases and J gave up 2 bases; unmatched junction bases: 5. Germline V CDR1 and CDR2: SGHTA, FQGNSA. The CDR3 has 16 residues. CDR3 nucleotide sequence: TGTGCCAGCAGCGACCGGGACAGGACCTATAATTCACCCCTCCACTTT. It translates to CASSDRDRTYNSPLHF.

The rearrangement uses TRBV5-5 and TRBJ2-5; D not resolved. The CDR3 is made up of 13 amino acids. Germline CDR1 reads SGHKS; CDR2 reads YYEKEE (reference sequence). Trimming took off 0 bases at V and 0 bases at J, with 3 bases between the two ends. This CDR3 is CASSLANQETQYF. CDR3 DNA sequence: TGTGCCAGCAGCTTGGCCAACCAAGAGACCCAGTACTTC.

The rearrangement joins TRBV7-8 to TRBJ2-2, with 8 bases that match TRBD2. The germline gives CDR1 SGHVS, CDR2 FQNEAQ. CDR3 length equals 16 residues. Germline trimming cut 8 bases from V and 0 bases from J; bases unmatched to any gene: 8. The CDR3 is CASSQREGSNTGELFF. The CDR3 DNA sequence: TGTGCCAGCTCTCAACGGGAGGGTTCGAACACCGGGGAGCTGTTTTTT. The whole variable domain, filled in from reference TRBV7-8 and TRBJ2-2, reads GAGVSQSPRYKVAKRGQDVALRCDPISGHVSLFWYQQALGQGPEFLTYFQNEAQLDKSGLPSDRFFAERPEGSVSTLKIQRTQQEDSAVYLCASSQREGSNTGELFFGEGSRLTVL.

The chain has TRBV11-2 and TRBJ2-6, with a tentative D call TRBD1 (6 bases). With 5 bases removed from V and 3 bases from J, the gap between germline ends came to 17 bases. The CDR3 sequence is 17 residues long. The germline gives CDR1 SGHAT, CDR2 FQNNGV. The CDR3 DNA reads TGTGCCAGCAGCCCCAGGGGCTCAGGGCTTGGGGCCAACGTCCTGACTTTC. Its translation is CASSPRGSGLGANVLTF.

The chain joins TRBV5-1 to TRBJ1-4; D call uncertain. The CDR3 sequence is 16 residues long. Trimming pared 1 base from V and 0 bases from J, leaving 10 bases between. CDR1 and CDR2 from the germline V gene are SGHRS and YFSETQ. CDR3 DNA: TGCGCCAGCAGCTTGAGCGGGGTTGCAACTAATGAAAAACTGTTTTTT. Translating gives CASSLSGVATNEKLFF. Full variable domain (rest looked up from reference TRBV5-1 and TRBJ1-4): KAGVTQTPRYLIKTRGQQVTLSCSPISGHRSVSWYQQTPGQGLQFLFEYFSETQRNKGNFPGRFSGRQFSNSRSEMNVSTLELGDSALYLCASSLSGVATNEKLFFGSGTQLSVL.

This rearrangement joins TRBV5-4 to TRBJ2-1, with 9 bases that match TRBD2. The CDR3 runs 16 residues. CDR1 and CDR2 from the germline V gene are SGHNT and YYREEE (reference sequence). The V and J ends lost 6 bases and 3 bases, in that order; junction bases with no gene match: 10. The chain's CDR3 is CASTNRRTSDYNEQFF. The CDR3 nucleotides read TGTGCCAGCACCAACCGGAGGACTAGCGACTACAATGAGCAGTTCTTC.

As DNA, the CDR3 is TGTGCCAGCAGCGCGGTTGGGACTAGCGGTTACAATGAGCAGTTCTTC. Its protein is CASSAVGTSGYNEQFF. This sequence joins TRBV7-6 and TRBJ2-1; 11 positions match TRBD2. The CDR3 runs to 16 residues. J gave up 4 bases and V 5 bases, and 7 bases lay outside the gene matches. The germline V gene has CDR1 SGHVS and CDR2 FNYEAQ.

This clone occurred once. This sequence joins TRBV28 and TRBJ1-2; tentatively, D is TRBD1 (5 bases). The V gene lost 6 bases and the J gene lost 7 bases, with 18 bases spanning the gap. CDR1 MDHEN and CDR2 SYDVKM come from the germline V gene. The CDR3 has 14 residues. The CDR3 reads CASSSGGVTGGYTF. The DNA of the CDR3 is TGTGCCAGCAGCTCTGGGGGGGTTACTGGTGGCTACACCTTC.

This clone was detected only a few times. This chain uses TRBV27 with TRBJ2-7; 9 nucleotides line up with TRBD1. CDR1 is MNHEY and CDR2 is SMNVEV in the germline V gene (reference sequence). The CDR3 extends over 18 amino acids. J was trimmed by 0 bases and V by 2 bases; bases with no gene match: 11. In nucleotides, the CDR3 is TGTGCCAGCAGTTTAGTTCCCCCCGGGACAGGGAGCTCCTACGAGCAGTACTTC. Translating gives CASSLVPPGTGSSYEQYF.

The chain recombines TRBV6-5 with TRBJ1-6, with D possibly TRBD1 on 5 matching bases. Trimming removed 8 bases at V and 14 bases at J, with 16 bases between. Germline V lookup: CDR1 MNHEY, CDR2 SVGAGI. The CDR3 consists of 12 residues. For the CDR3, the DNA is TGTGCCAGCTACGGGGGTAGTGGGACCCTCCACTTT. Translation: CASYGGSGTLHF.

The chain links TRBV6-5 to TRBJ1-3, with TRBD1 as a possible D gene (5 bases). The CDR3 loop spans 15 amino acids. The germline V and J ends were trimmed by 2 bases and 3 bases, with 11 bases remaining between them. Looked up from germline, CDR1 is MNHEY and CDR2 is SVGAGI. CDR3 sequence (DNA): TGTGCCAGCAGTTACGGGGGGATTGATGGAAACACCATATATTTT. Its protein product is CASSYGGIDGNTIYF.

This chain links TRBV5-1 with TRBJ2-5; 7 bases line up with TRBD1. This CDR3 region has 15 residues. Germline assignment: CDR1 SGHRS and CDR2 YFSETQ. The trim removed 5 bases at V and 1 base at J, leaving 8 bases unmatched. The CDR3 reads CASRRTGQSQETQYF. As DNA, the CDR3 is TGCGCCAGCAGAAGGACAGGCCAGTCCCAAGAGACCCAGTACTTC.